The text below deals with one T cell receptor beta chain. Its antigen is not yet known. Qualities for individual bases were not recorded, and no much larger clone is one base off. These data come from a study of blood T cell repertoires in COVID-19 (dated by TCRdb to between 2020 and 2021). Background for the entire study: Samples from collaborators originated in the United States, Italy and Spain and spanned both the acute and convalescent phases of COVID-19. The material from the prospective study consisted of cDNA or gDNA derived from T cells, B-cell-depleted T cells, or PBMCs. The dataset comprised deeply sampled blood TCRbeta repertoires from subjects exposed to, actively infected with, or recovered from COVID-19. The repertoires were made available in a free public database intended to serve as a resource for research on the immune response to SARS-CoV-2. Samples came from the ongoing ImmuneRACE study (first 160 participants) plus 1,254 subjects from 6 global collaborators. Nearly every sample came with metadata listing a de-identified subject ID, COVID-19 status, age in years and sex. HLA class I and class II types, where available, came from metadata supplied by the sample provider rather than from assay-based typing. General conclusions and limits of the study: The amount of clinical and demographic metadata varied by source and participant and was provided uncurated.

In Seattle, one collaborating source enrolled patients while the infection was active and tracked those patients longitudinally over the course of disease. The collaborating institutions used their own protocols to collect whole blood in K2EDTA tubes. For TCRbeta analysis, collaborators shipped samples as frozen whole blood, isolated PBMCs, or DNA extracted from either of those sample types. The immunoSEQ Assay, a bias-controlled multiplex PCR, was used to amplify TCRbeta CDR3 regions from genomic DNA. Processing in the source paper ran as follows. Within the assay, amplification of reference gene primers was used to estimate how many nucleated cells each sample contained. To quantify the absolute abundance of each unique TCRbeta CDR3 rearrangement, sequence reads were collapsed and filtered. Productive Simpson clonality was computed per sample as the square root of Simpson's diversity index over productive rearrangements. Drawn from immuneACCESS, this table holds only the in-frame rearrangements with V and J called that TCRdb kept. Clones are partly lost; checked studies trace under half to an unresolved V gene and leave the rest unexplained. The V and J calls and clone size come from that table; D and trimming were worked out from the DNA. The sample table records over 150,000 clones; approximately 86% of these occur just once. The top ten hold 0.63% of the sample.

The junction shows trimming of 5 bases on V and 4 bases on J, and the gene matches do not reach 21 bases of it. Spanning cysteine to phenylalanine, the CDR3 consists of 21 amino acids. The sequence is cut down to CDR3 DNA, 63 bases in frame from base 1. As encoded in the germline V gene, CDR1 is MNHEY while CDR2 is SVGEGT. This chain joins TRBV6-2 or TRBV6-3 to TRBJ2-5, and 14 junctional nucleotides match TRBD2. Sequencing was carried out using peripheral blood. The receptor was isolated from a man aged 60 to 75 with COVID-19, enrolled during active disease. The CDR3 reads CASSPGHPGLAGAPAPETQYF. The DNA sequence is TGTGCCAGCAGTCCGGGACACCCGGGACTAGCGGGGGCCCCAGCTCCAGAGACCCAGTACTTC.